The clone carrying this T cell receptor beta chain appeared many times. Its antigen is currently unknown. The data derive from a study of molecular identifiers for immune sequencing clone quantification. Study-wide results and caveats: Effector cells had over 99% of their molecules in clones above 20 RNA copies, while naive cells had under 1%.

Libraries of bulk TCR were made by previously described methods (with listed TCR primers). Each CDR3 protein is one row after TCRdb ran MiXCR on the PCR reads. The sample holds about 640,000 distinct CDR3 sequences, nearly 20% seen once. V lost 7 bases and J 7 bases, leaving 19 bases between the germline ends. Per the germline V gene, CDR1 is SEHNR and CDR2 is FQNEAQ (reference sequence). This CDR3 is built from 15 residues. Source material: naive CD8+ T cells from blood, with Jurkat cell RNA spiked in. Described subset: FACS-sorted CD8+CD4-CCR7+CD45RA+ naive T cells. The chain employs TRBV7-9 and TRBJ1-4; D possibly corresponds to TRBD1 (6 bases). The sequence came from a human donor in good health. Some libraries in this study had Jurkat cell RNA spiked in. DNA of the CDR3: TGTGCCAGCACCACGGAACAGGGTGAGGGTGAAAAACTGTTTTTT. Translating gives CASTTEQGEGEKLFF.